Following are 26 T cell receptor beta chains from one sample sequenced in a study of beta chain features in type 1 diabetes. What was sequenced were expressed TCRB transcripts, since all of the isolated RNA had been reverse transcribed. Repertoires were generated with immunoSEQ multiplex PCR, while TCRdb's copy carries only in-frame clones and drops some. Of more than 300,000 clones listed, over 9.5% are singletons. The sequenced sample was naive CD4+ T cells from blood. The receptor set was obtained from a man in his late teens or twenties in good health.

This clone was recorded a few times. The V and J genes are TRBV6-6 and TRBJ2-5; possibly TRBD1 for D (6 bases). The CDR3 runs to 14 residues. V was clipped by 6 bases and J by 5 bases, with 16 bases between them. Germline-derived CDR1 and CDR2 are MNHNY and SVGAGI (reference sequence). As DNA, the CDR3 is TGTGCCAGCAGCGACGAAGGGGGAAGGGAGACCCAGTACTTC. Its translation is CASSDEGGRETQYF.

The chain uses TRBV9 and TRBJ2-3, with 8 bases identical to TRBD2. The CDR3 has 18 amino acids. Trimming at V came to 0 bases and at J to 0 bases, leaving 9 bases not matched to a gene. Germline assignment: CDR1 SGDLS and CDR2 YYNGEE. CDR3: CASSVGSRGGPSTDTQYF. CDR3 DNA sequence: TGTGCCAGCAGCGTAGGATCTCGGGGGGGGCCTAGCACAGATACGCAGTATTTT.

The chain employs TRBV30 and TRBJ2-2; D remains ambiguous. The CDR3 spans 13 residues. Germline-derived CDR1 and CDR2 are GTSNPN and SVGIG (reference sequence). V gave up 1 base and J gave up 5 bases, with 8 bases separating them. The CDR3 bases are TGTGCCTGGAGTGAGTCTAGGACCGGGGAGCTGTTTTTT. Translation gives CAWSESRTGELFF.

The V gene is TRBV2, the J gene TRBJ2-5, with 8 bases aligning to TRBD1. Trimming cost V 6 bases and J 3 bases; bases outside gene matches: 0. From germline, CDR1 is SNHLY and CDR2 FYNNEI. The CDR3 covers 12 residues. As DNA, the CDR3 is TGTGCCAGCAGGGGACAGGAAGAGACCCAGTACTTC. Translation gives CASRGQEETQYF. The entire variable domain, with the rest obtained from reference TRBV2 and TRBJ2-5, is as follows: EPEVTQTPSHQVTQMGQEVILRCVPISNHLYFYWYRQILGQKVEFLVSFYNNEISEKSEIFDDQFSVERPDGSNFTLKIRSTKLEDSAMYFCASRGQEETQYFGPGTRLLVL.

The chain employs TRBV28 and TRBJ1-6, with 8 bases lining up with TRBD1. After removal of 3 bases from V and 9 bases from J, the junction contained 7 bases not matched to a gene. This CDR3 has 15 residues. CDR1 and CDR2 (germline): MDHEN, SYDVKM. The CDR3 loop is CASSFHRTGSSPLHF. Here the CDR3 DNA reads TGTGCCAGCAGTTTTCACAGGACAGGGAGTTCACCCCTCCACTTT.

The CDR3 protein is CASSISLDYGYTF. CDR3 sequence (DNA): TGTGCCAGTAGTATCTCTCTAGACTATGGCTACACCTTC. This chain uses TRBV19 with TRBJ1-2; D is ambiguous. V shed 3 bases and J shed 3 bases, with 8 bases lying between them. The germline V gene has CDR1 LNHDA and CDR2 SQIVND (reference sequence). CDR3 length: 13 amino acids.

The V gene is TRBV30, the J gene TRBJ2-1; TRBD2 is a possible D gene (7 bases). V dropped 5 bases and J dropped 0 bases, with 11 bases sitting between them. The germline gives CDR1 GTSNPN, CDR2 SVGIG (reference sequence). This CDR3 comprises 14 residues. The DNA of the CDR3 is TGTGCCTGGCACCGGGGGGCCTCCTACAATGAGCAGTTCTTC. Protein sequence: CAWHRGASYNEQFF.

The gene calls are TRBV11-3 and TRBJ2-1; D is perhaps TRBD2 (6 bases). The germline CDR1 and CDR2 sequences are SGHNT and YENEEA. Trimming shortened V by 5 bases and J by 8 bases, and 16 bases separated the two germline ends. The length of the CDR3 is 14 residues. In DNA form, the CDR3 reads TGTGCCAGCAGCACCGGGACTCGTGGCCATGAGCAGTTCTTC. Its translation: CASSTGTRGHEQFF.

CDR3 residues: CASSARIGETQYF. CDR3 in DNA: TGTGCCAGCAGCGCCCGGATCGGGGAGACCCAGTACTTC. The chain carries TRBV14 and TRBJ2-5; D is unresolved. Trimming cost V 5 bases and J 5 bases, with 12 bases left between them. The CDR3 spans 13 residues. From germline, CDR1 is SGHDN and CDR2 FVKESK.

The V and J genes are TRBV30 and TRBJ1-2; 7 positions match TRBD1. J lost 2 bases, V lost 3 bases, and 15 bases had no gene match. Per germline, CDR1 GTSNPN and CDR2 SVGIG (reference sequence). The CDR3 contains 17 residues. The CDR3 DNA is TGTGCCTGGAGCCGAATCCGACAGGGCCGATTAAACTATGGCTACACCTTC. Translated: CAWSRIRQGRLNYGYTF.

J is TRBJ1-2 and V is TRBV18, with D perhaps matching TRBD1 (5 bases). The CDR3 sequence is 11 residues long. Trimming left V 5 bases short and J 7 bases short, with 8 bases between. Germline V lookup: CDR1 KGHSH, CDR2 LQKENI. CDR3 in amino acids: CASSGQGGYTF. CDR3 nucleotide sequence: TGTGCCAGCTCAGGTCAGGGTGGCTACACCTTC.

This clone was observed a handful of times. The chain is built from TRBV5-1 and TRBJ1-1; D might be TRBD1 (6 bases). Germline lookup yields CDR1 SGHRS and CDR2 YFSETQ. This CDR3 has 16 residues. Deletions cut 4 bases from V and 1 base from J, with 17 bases between. The CDR3 spells CASSQRGGGTNTEAFF. The CDR3 DNA reads TGCGCCAGCAGCCAAAGAGGGGGTGGAACGAACACTGAAGCTTTCTTT.

The chain combines TRBV27 with TRBJ1-5; 7 bases fit TRBD1. This CDR3 comprises 17 residues. Germline V CDR1 and CDR2: MNHEY, SMNVEV (reference sequence). J gave up 6 bases and V 3 bases, and 14 bases lay outside the gene matches. In nucleotides, the CDR3 is TGTGCCAGCAGTTTCCTACCGGCAGGGGGGTATATTCAGCCCCAGCATTTT. Protein sequence: CASSFLPAGGYIQPQHF.

In its sample, this clone was seen a few times. The chain is built from TRBV30 and TRBJ2-7; TRBD2 matches 9 bases. The V segment lost 5 bases and the J segment 6 bases; nucleotides outside the gene matches: 17. The CDR3 extends over 16 amino acids. From germline, CDR1 is GTSNPN and CDR2 SVGIG (reference sequence). The CDR3 DNA reads as TGTGCCTGGCGTTTCGCGGGAGGGCCAATCTCTTCCGAGCAGTACTTC. This translates into CAWRFAGGPISSEQYF.

This clone was seen a few times. As DNA, the CDR3 is TGTGCCAGCTCACCACGCACAGGAGACAATGAGCAGTTCTTC. This codes for CASSPRTGDNEQFF. This sequence joins TRBV18 and TRBJ2-1; maybe TRBD1 (5 bases). In germline, CDR1 is KGHSH, CDR2 LQKENI. This CDR3 comprises 14 residues. Trimming left V 1 base short and J 5 bases short, with 9 bases between.

This chain connects TRBV7-2 to TRBJ2-5; 7 bases are a match to TRBD2. The ends lost 0 bases at V and 13 bases at J; junction bases unmatched: 8. The germline V gene encodes CDR1 SGHTA and CDR2 FQGNSA. The CDR3 totals 13 residues. The CDR3 sequence: CASSLARSGIGYF. CDR3 coding DNA: TGTGCCAGCAGCTTAGCGAGGAGCGGGATTGGGTACTTC.

The gene calls are TRBV4-3 and TRBJ2-5; 7 bases are shared with TRBD2. Looked up from germline, CDR1 is LGHNA and CDR2 is YSLEER. V trimming: 0 bases; J trimming: 7 bases; junction bases outside the gene matches: 17. The CDR3 length is 18 residues. The CDR3 sequence is CASSQDLAGVTGSVTQYF. Here the CDR3 DNA reads TGCGCCAGCAGCCAAGATCTTGCGGGGGTCACCGGATCGGTGACCCAGTACTTC.

The chain carries TRBV18 and TRBJ2-7; 7 bases fit TRBD2. With 6 bases clipped from V and 2 bases from J, the junction kept 10 bases outside the gene matches. This CDR3 is 15 amino acids long. The germline V gene has CDR1 KGHSH and CDR2 LQKENI. CDR3 DNA: TGTGCCAGCTCGCATGGGCCTAGCGGAACCTACGAGCAGTACTTC. Protein sequence: CASSHGPSGTYEQYF.

This clone was found a few times. The chain links TRBV10-3 to TRBJ2-5; D call uncertain. The germline V gene has CDR1 ENHRY and CDR2 SYGVKD. Deletions cut 6 bases from V and 0 bases from J, with 11 bases between. There are 14 residues in the CDR3. CDR3 sequence (DNA): TGTGCCATCAGCGCGAGCACGAACCAAGAGACCCAGTACTTC. Translation gives CAISASTNQETQYF.

The chain uses TRBV4-2 and TRBJ2-2, with 8 bases fitting TRBD1. The CDR3 extends over 15 amino acids. V shed 4 bases and J 1 base; nucleotides not matched to a gene: 2. Germline CDR1 reads LGHNA; CDR2 reads YNFKEQ. CDR3 bases: TGTGCCAGCAGCCCCGGGACAGGGAACACCGGGGAGCTGTTTTTT. Protein product: CASSPGTGNTGELFF.

J is TRBJ2-7 and V is TRBV15; TRBD1 agrees at 8 bases. The trim removed 0 bases at V and 4 bases at J, leaving 5 bases unmatched. Germline V gene data show CDR1 as LNHNV and CDR2 as YYDKDF (reference sequence). This CDR3 comprises 15 residues. CDR3 region: CATSRDVTGAYEQYF. The CDR3, as DNA: TGTGCCACCAGCAGAGACGTGACAGGGGCTTACGAGCAGTACTTC.

This clone was seen a handful of times. The V call is TRBV7-2, the J call TRBJ1-2; a weak D match, TRBD1 (5 bases). Germline CDR1 reads SGHTA; CDR2 reads FQGNSA. V lost 3 bases and J lost 0, with 8 bases in between. The CDR3 consists of 14 residues. CDR3 sequence: CASSLTDTNYGYTF. The CDR3 bases are TGTGCCAGCAGCTTGACAGATACTAACTATGGCTACACCTTC.

The chain has TRBV6-1 and TRBJ2-1, with 9 bases lining up with TRBD2. CDR1 is MNHNS, CDR2 SASEGT, per germline. This CDR3 is built from 17 residues. The trim removed 4 bases at V and 4 bases at J, leaving 11 bases unmatched. The CDR3 loop reads CASSGRSGRYGYNEQFF. The CDR3 DNA sequence: TGTGCCAGCAGTGGACGAAGCGGGAGGTATGGGTACAATGAGCAGTTCTTC.

The chain is built from TRBV6-1 and TRBJ1-4; D call uncertain. Germline loops: CDR1 MNHNS, CDR2 SASEGT. V lost 4 bases to trimming and J lost 5 bases, with 5 bases between them. The CDR3 is made up of 12 amino acids. Written as DNA, the CDR3 is TGTGCCAGCAGTGGCGAAAATGAAAAACTGTTTTTT. This encodes CASSGENEKLFF.

This chain links TRBV28 with TRBJ2-7; a weak D match, TRBD2 (6 bases). V was pared by 5 bases and J by 9 bases, with 14 bases between. Per germline, CDR1 MDHEN and CDR2 SYDVKM. CDR3 size: 12 residues. The CDR3 spells CASSTPRGGQYF. The CDR3 nucleotides are TGTGCCAGCAGTACCCCGCGGGGCGGGCAGTACTTC.

The rearrangement uses TRBV7-9 and TRBJ1-2, with 7 bases matching TRBD1. The CDR3 loop spans 15 amino acids. V shed 3 bases and J 0 bases; nucleotides not matched to a gene: 4. Germline V gene sequence: CDR1 SEHNR, CDR2 FQNEAQ (reference sequence). The CDR3 region has the DNA TGTGCCAGCAGCTTTTATGACAGGGCTAACTATGGCTACACCTTC. Protein: CASSFYDRANYGYTF.